The clone carrying this TCR beta chain was observed at least ten times. These data are taken from a study of T cells in Graves' hyperthyroidism and ophthalmopathy. RNA transcripts served as the template for amplifying TCR beta CDR3 regions. Researchers ran a first-round RT-PCR on the TCR CDR3 using the HTBI primer set. TCRdb passed the multiplex PCR reads through MiXCR, listing each CDR3 protein once. This sample yields some 550,000 distinct CDR3 sequences, of which under 25% are seen a single time; approximately 26% belongs to the top ten. The sequencing input was blood. The sequence came from a man younger than 30 with Graves' hyperthyroidism.

CDR3 nucleotide sequence: TGCAGTGCTAGAGCCCCCGGAGGGGGAACCCTTGAAGCTTTCTTT. Translation: CSARAPGGGTLEAFF. V is TRBV20-1 and J is TRBJ1-1, with D possibly matching TRBD1 (6 bases). Germline loops: CDR1 DFQATT, CDR2 SNEGSKA (reference sequence). V was shortened by 1 base and J by 7 bases, with 19 bases between the two germline ends. The CDR3 length is 15 residues.